Below, 30 T cell receptor beta chains from the same sample are listed, as sequenced in a study of blood T cell repertoires in COVID-19 (dated by TCRdb to the early 2020s). Libraries were prepared through the immunoSEQ multiplex PCR assay. The source is immuneACCESS, and TCRdb retained only in-frame sequences with V and J called. Part of the clones is not carried over; for the studies checked, unresolved V genes explain less than half of this, and the remainder is unexplained. This sample is represented by approximately 300,000 clones; about 89% of them were singletons. The ten largest clones add up to 0.7% to 0.9% of the sample. Sample: peripheral blood. The receptors stem from a man aged 30-40 years with acute or convalescent COVID-19.

This clone was counted a few times. CDR3 sequence reads: CASRGDRRGQFF. In DNA, the CDR3 is TGTGCCAGCCGCGGGGACAGGCGGGGGCAGTTCTTC. The rearrangement uses TRBV7-9 and TRBJ2-1; 8 bases align to TRBD1. Germline lookup yields CDR1 SEHNR and CDR2 FQNEAQ (reference sequence). This CDR3 is built from 12 residues. After removal of 8 bases from V and 12 bases from J, the junction contained 9 bases not matched to a gene.

V and J are TRBV12-5 and TRBJ1-4, with a weak D call TRBD1 (6 bases). There are 17 residues in the CDR3. CDR1 is LGHNT and CDR2 is FRNRAP in the germline V gene. V was shortened by 1 base and J by 4 bases, with 16 bases between the two germline ends. The CDR3 protein is CASGLGVPDRLNEKLFF. The DNA for the CDR3 is TGTGCTAGTGGTTTGGGGGTACCTGACAGGCTTAATGAAAAACTGTTTTTT.

The chain is built from TRBV24-1 and TRBJ2-5; tentative D call: TRBD1 (6 bases). The germline CDR1 and CDR2 sequences are KGHDR and SFDVKD. The CDR3 has 18 residues. Trimming left V 3 bases short and J 5 bases short, with 24 bases between. Written as DNA, the CDR3 is TGTGCCACCAGTGATGCGACCTGGGGTGACAGGCACTCGGAGACCCAGTACTTC. Amino acids: CATSDATWGDRHSETQYF.

The J gene is TRBJ2-7, the V gene TRBV6-1; D is ambiguous. Germline loops: CDR1 MNHNS, CDR2 SASEGT. This CDR3 is built from 13 residues. Trimming left V 1 base short and J 2 bases short, with 6 bases between. The chain's CDR3 is CASSEGGAYEQYF. The CDR3 DNA reads TGTGCCAGCAGTGAAGGAGGAGCCTACGAGCAGTACTTC.

CDR3 DNA sequence: TGTGCCAGCAGTTACTCGAGGGGGTTGTCGGATGGCTACACCTTC. Translating gives CASSYSRGLSDGYTF. This rearrangement joins TRBV6-6 to TRBJ1-2; possibly TRBD1 for D (6 bases). The CDR3 totals 15 residues. With 0 bases removed from V and 6 bases from J, the gap between germline ends came to 14 bases. Germline V gene lookup returns CDR1 MNHNY and CDR2 SVGAGI (reference sequence).

The chain joins TRBV28 to TRBJ2-3; tentative D call: TRBD1 (5 bases). CDR3 length: 17 residues. CDR1 is MDHEN and CDR2 is SYDVKM in the germline V gene. Between the trimmed V and J ends, which lost 5 bases and 6 bases, there was a span of 24 bases. The CDR3 reads CASSLPIQGLKSDTQYF. For the CDR3, the DNA is TGTGCCAGCAGTCTCCCCATTCAGGGTCTTAAATCGGATACGCAGTATTTT.

The gene calls are TRBV10-3 and TRBJ2-7, with 7 nucleotides matching TRBD1. The J segment lost 7 bases and the V segment lost 3 bases, leaving 9 bases of the junction unmatched. Germline V gives CDR1 ENHRY, CDR2 SYGVKD. The CDR3 extends over 14 amino acids. The CDR3 protein is CAISDRQGSGEQYF. The CDR3, as DNA: TGTGCCATCAGTGACCGACAGGGATCGGGGGAGCAGTACTTC.

The chain combines TRBV10-3 with TRBJ1-2; 11 positions match TRBD1. Germline CDR1 reads ENHRY; CDR2 reads SYGVKD. The CDR3 extends over 19 amino acids. Trimming at V came to 4 bases and at J to 0 bases, leaving 13 bases not matched to a gene. CDR3 sequence reads: CAISAAPEDRGLTNYGYTF. CDR3 nucleotide sequence: TGTGCCATCAGTGCAGCCCCCGAGGACAGGGGGCTAACTAACTATGGCTACACCTTC.

This clone has a handful of counts. V and J are TRBV9 and TRBJ1-2, with 11 bases matching TRBD1. J was trimmed by 0 bases and V by 4 bases; bases with no gene match: 8. CDR1 and CDR2 from the germline V gene are SGDLS and YYNGEE. This CDR3 is 17 amino acids long. This chain's CDR3 is CASSPLGTGGANYGYTF. CDR3 sequence (DNA): TGTGCCAGCAGCCCGCTGGGGACAGGGGGTGCTAACTATGGCTACACCTTC.

This chain connects TRBV7-2 to TRBJ2-7; D not resolved. Looked up from germline, CDR1 is SGHTA and CDR2 is FQGNSA. This CDR3 has 15 amino acids. Trimming removed 7 bases from V and 3 bases from J, with 19 bases in between. The CDR3 here is CASTLSSNSNYEQYF. The CDR3 nucleotides are TGTGCCAGCACCCTCTCCTCGAACTCCAACTACGAGCAGTACTTC.

The chain is built from TRBV27 and TRBJ2-7, with TRBD2 matching 12 bases. The CDR3 is 15 amino acids. V lost 5 bases to trimming and J lost 7 bases; unmatched junction nucleotides: 9. Germline V gene lookup returns CDR1 MNHEY and CDR2 SMNVEV (reference sequence). CDR3 protein: CASSALAGGPGEQYF. The DNA of the CDR3 is TGTGCCAGCAGTGCCCTAGCGGGAGGGCCGGGGGAGCAGTACTTC.

This chain joins TRBV6-5 and TRBJ1-2, with 9 bases fitting TRBD1. The CDR3 contains 15 residues. The germline V gene has CDR1 MNHEY and CDR2 SVGAGI. J was trimmed by 5 bases and V by 2 bases; bases with no gene match: 6. The CDR3 region has the DNA TGTGCCAGCAGTTACACAGGGGGCGCGCAGTATGGCTACACCTTC. Protein product: CASSYTGGAQYGYTF.

The chain uses TRBV20-1 and TRBJ1-1, with D unclear. The CDR3 has 15 residues. V lost 3 bases, J lost 10 bases, and 24 bases lay in between. Germline V gene data show CDR1 as DFQATT and CDR2 as SNEGSKA (reference sequence). As DNA, the CDR3 is TGCAGTGCTAGTCTACTGGGTCAGCACGGGAAGGGAGCTTTCTTT. Translating it yields CSASLLGQHGKGAFF.

This chain connects TRBV30 to TRBJ1-1, with 9 bases aligning to TRBD1. Germline trimming cut 5 bases from V and 11 bases from J; bases unmatched to any gene: 6. This CDR3 has 11 amino acids. In germline, CDR1 is GTSNPN, CDR2 SVGIG (reference sequence). The CDR3 DNA is TGTGCCTGGGGGACAGGGTTCGAGGCTTTCTTT. It encodes CAWGTGFEAFF.

This chain uses TRBV27 with TRBJ2-2; TRBD2 matches at 7 bases. CDR3 length: 16 amino acids. Per the germline V gene, CDR1 is MNHEY and CDR2 is SMNVEV (reference sequence). Trimming removed 2 bases from V and 2 bases from J; junction bases left unmatched: 5. CDR3 nucleotides: TGTGCCAGCAGTTTAGCGGGAGCTTTAAACACCGGGGAGCTGTTTTTT. Its translation: CASSLAGALNTGELFF.

This chain connects TRBV30 to TRBJ2-1; TRBD1 agrees at 9 bases. CDR1 and CDR2 from the germline V gene are GTSNPN and SVGIG (reference sequence). V was clipped by 5 bases and J by 1 base; unmatched bases: 0. The CDR3 is 13 amino acids. The CDR3 DNA is TGTGCCTGGGGGACAGGGTCCTACAATGAGCAGTTCTTC. It encodes CAWGTGSYNEQFF.

This chain connects TRBV2 to TRBJ2-1; possibly TRBD2 for D (6 bases). The CDR3 has 16 amino acids. Germline CDR1 reads SNHLY; CDR2 reads FYNNEI. V lost 1 base to trimming and J lost 7 bases, with 17 bases between them. The CDR3 protein is CASSEVGAVRGNEQFF. CDR3 DNA: TGTGCCAGCAGTGAAGTAGGGGCTGTTCGGGGGAATGAGCAGTTCTTC.

This chain joins TRBV28 and TRBJ1-5; no clear D gene. CDR1 and CDR2 (germline): MDHEN, SYDVKM. The CDR3 sequence is 16 residues long. The ends were cut back, 5 bases at V and 5 bases at J, with 19 bases in the middle. Here the CDR3 reads CASSPSRGALDQPQHF. CDR3 nucleotides: TGTGCCAGCAGTCCCTCTCGTGGAGCACTGGATCAGCCCCAGCATTTT.

This clone was seen only a few times. In the same sample, other DNA sequences code for this CDR3. CDR3: CASRPGLAGEQFF. The CDR3 DNA reads as TGTGCCAGCCGACCGGGACTAGCGGGAGAGCAGTTCTTC. The V gene is TRBV28, the J gene TRBJ2-1; 13 positions agree with TRBD2. The CDR3 is made up of 13 amino acids. V gave up 8 bases and J gave up 10 bases; unmatched junction bases: 5. Germline-derived CDR1 and CDR2 are MDHEN and SYDVKM.

The rearrangement uses TRBV2 and TRBJ2-5; 9 positions match TRBD1. CDR1 and CDR2 (germline): SNHLY, FYNNEI. Trimming at V came to 10 bases and at J to 5 bases, leaving 5 bases not matched to a gene. The CDR3 is 12 amino acids. CDR3 amino acids: CATGTGTETQYF. CDR3 coding DNA: TGTGCCACCGGGACAGGGACGGAGACCCAGTACTTC.

V usage is TRBV14 and J usage is TRBJ2-7; D is undetermined. The CDR3 contains 14 residues. The germline V and J ends were trimmed by 3 bases and 4 bases, with 13 bases remaining between them. CDR1 and CDR2 (germline): SGHDN, FVKESK. The chain's CDR3 is CASSHLYLNYEQYF. CDR3 DNA: TGTGCCAGCAGCCATTTATACCTAAATTACGAGCAGTACTTC.

V and J are TRBV6-5 and TRBJ2-2; 7 bases are shared with TRBD1. V lost 5 bases, J lost 6 bases, and 9 bases stayed unmatched. Germline V gene data show CDR1 as MNHEY and CDR2 as SVGAGI. CDR3 length: 15 residues. The DNA for the CDR3 is TGTGCCAGCAGTAGAACTACAGGGGCGGCCGGGGAGCTGTTTTTT. Protein sequence: CASSRTTGAAGELFF.

The rearrangement links TRBV11-2 to TRBJ2-2; TRBD2 aligns across 7 bases. The CDR3 has 16 amino acids. Losses at the gene ends were 1 base for V and 7 bases for J; bases not matched to a gene: 9. Germline-derived CDR1 and CDR2 are SGHAT and FQNNGV. The CDR3 coding sequence is TGTGCCAGCAGCTTAGGGGCGGGAGCGGGTGGCGGGGAGCTGTTTTTT. Its translation: CASSLGAGAGGGELFF.

This chain joins TRBV7-9 and TRBJ1-2; 8 bases map to TRBD1. The junction had 7 bases not matched to a gene; V was cut back by 0 bases and J by 4 bases. Germline CDR1 is SEHNR and CDR2 is FQNEAQ (reference sequence). The CDR3 runs 16 residues. CDR3 nucleotides: TGTGCCAGCAGCTTAGCCTTGGGGACAGGAGGCTATGGCTACACCTTC. Translated: CASSLALGTGGYGYTF.

This clone was picked up a small number of times. The rearrangement uses TRBV3-1 (or the pseudogene TRBV3-2) and TRBJ1-4; no clear D. CDR1 LGHDT and CDR2 YNNKEL come from the germline V gene (reference sequence). V was pared by 1 base and J by 4 bases, with 10 bases between. This CDR3 is 15 amino acids long. CDR3 DNA: TGTGCCAGCAGCCAAGTGGGCAGTTATAATGAAAAACTGTTTTTT. Protein product: CASSQVGSYNEKLFF.

In DNA, the CDR3 is TGTGCCAGCAGTGATCGGGGTGGACCACTAACAGAGACCCAGTACTTC. Residues: CASSDRGGPLTETQYF. The chain links TRBV6-1 to TRBJ2-5, with D possibly being TRBD2 (5 bases). This CDR3 comprises 16 residues. Germline CDR1 reads MNHNS; CDR2 reads SASEGT. V lost 3 bases, J lost 4 bases, and 18 bases lay in between.

This chain links TRBV5-1 with TRBJ1-2; 7 nucleotides line up with TRBD1. CDR3 length: 15 amino acids. Germline CDR1 is SGHRS and CDR2 is YFSETQ. V dropped 3 bases and J dropped 6; count of bases not matched to a gene: 11. CDR3 sequence: CASSSQTGKFDGYTF. Here the CDR3 DNA reads TGCGCCAGCAGCTCCCAGACAGGGAAGTTTGATGGCTACACCTTC. The whole variable domain, remainder taken from reference TRBV5-1 and TRBJ1-2, is KAGVTQTPRYLIKTRGQQVTLSCSPISGHRSVSWYQQTPGQGLQFLFEYFSETQRNKGNFPGRFSGRQFSNSRSEMNVSTLELGDSALYLCASSSQTGKFDGYTFGSGTRLTVV.

The chain is built from TRBV15 and TRBJ1-5; D remains ambiguous. Germline V CDR1 and CDR2: LNHNV, YYDKDF (reference sequence). The ends were cut back, 0 bases at V and 11 bases at J, with 11 bases in the middle. This CDR3 contains 13 residues. CDR3 nucleotides: TGTGCCACCAGCAGAGATCGCCTAAGCTCCCAGCATTTT. Amino acid sequence: CATSRDRLSSQHF.

The genes are TRBV2 and TRBJ1-2; 9 bases line up with TRBD1. From germline, CDR1 is SNHLY and CDR2 FYNNEI. The CDR3 contains 13 residues. J lost 4 bases, V lost 6 bases, and 3 bases had no gene match. CDR3 region: CASSEDRGYGYTF. As DNA, the CDR3 is TGTGCCAGCAGCGAGGACAGGGGCTATGGCTACACCTTC.

This sequence joins TRBV6-5 and TRBJ2-1; D gene unclear. The V gene lost 10 bases and the J gene lost 0 bases, with 16 bases spanning the gap. The germline V gene has CDR1 MNHEY and CDR2 SVGAGI. The length of the CDR3 is 15 residues. The CDR3 region has the DNA TGTGCCACCTCGGGTCTCTGGAGCTCCTACAATGAGCAGTTCTTC. The encoded protein is CATSGLWSSYNEQFF.